These 15 T cell receptor beta chains came from one sample sequenced in a study of shared clonotypes between healthy human individuals. Method: immunoSEQ multiplex PCR; TCRdb's copy keeps in-frame clones and lacks some. This sample has fewer than 3 million clones, with around 92% found just once. Sample: naive CD4+ T cells from PBMCs. The subset was: CD45RA+ positively selected. The receptors shown here come from a man aged 18-30 years in good health. Some clones in this sample may be carry-over from other donors' samples.

The chain is built from TRBV28 and TRBJ2-7; 7 positions agree with TRBD2. CDR1 and CDR2 (germline): MDHEN, SYDVKM. This CDR3 contains 15 residues. J lost 0 bases, V lost 5 bases, and 7 bases had no gene match. The CDR3 DNA sequence: TGTGCCAGCAGTGAAGTGGCTAGCGGCTCCTACGAGCAGTACTTC. Translation gives CASSEVASGSYEQYF.

In its sample, this clone was seen once. The chain has TRBV2 and TRBJ2-1; 7 bases map to TRBD1. Germline V gene sequence: CDR1 SNHLY, CDR2 FYNNEI. V lost 4 bases to trimming and J lost 12 bases; unmatched junction nucleotides: 6. This CDR3 has 12 amino acids. In DNA form, the CDR3 reads TGTGCCAGCAGTGCGGACAGGCAAGCGCAGTTCTTC. Amino acids: CASSADRQAQFF.

V usage is TRBV27 and J usage is TRBJ1-1; tentatively, D is TRBD1 (5 bases). CDR3 length: 15 residues. Trimming shortened V by 3 bases and J by 5 bases, and 16 bases separated the two germline ends. The germline V gene encodes CDR1 MNHEY and CDR2 SMNVEV (reference sequence). In DNA form, the CDR3 reads TGTGCCAGCAGTTTTGGGCAGGGTTGGGGGACTGAAGCTTTCTTT. This sequence encodes CASSFGQGWGTEAFF.

The rearrangement uses TRBV14 and TRBJ2-1, with 13 positions matching TRBD2. The V gene's germline CDR1 is SGHDN and CDR2 FVKESK. Unmatched junction bases numbered 0, after V lost 4 bases and J lost 0 bases. The CDR3 extends over 16 amino acids. CDR3 loop: CASSRTSGSSYNEQFF. As DNA, the CDR3 is TGTGCCAGCAGCCGGACTAGCGGGAGCTCCTACAATGAGCAGTTCTTC.

The chain recombines TRBV6-1 with TRBJ2-1; D unresolved. The CDR3 runs to 14 residues. Between the trimmed V and J ends, which lost 4 bases and 5 bases, there was a span of 12 bases. Germline V CDR1 and CDR2: MNHNS, SASEGT. As DNA, the CDR3 is TGTGCCAGCAGTGCCCTGACTGCCGACAATGAGCAGTTCTTC. It is translated as CASSALTADNEQFF.

This chain uses TRBV4-1 with TRBJ1-5, with 12 positions matching TRBD1. The CDR3 consists of 17 residues. Germline V gives CDR1 MGHRA, CDR2 YSYEKL. Losses at the gene ends were 0 bases for V and 6 bases for J; bases not matched to a gene: 6. This chain's CDR3 is CASSQEGQGAQSQPQHF. CDR3 sequence (DNA): TGCGCCAGCAGCCAAGAGGGACAGGGGGCGCAAAGTCAGCCCCAGCATTTT.

The chain combines TRBV2 with TRBJ1-2; D gene unclear. Germline lookup yields CDR1 SNHLY and CDR2 FYNNEI. The CDR3 is 14 amino acids. Trimming pared 6 bases from V and 4 bases from J, leaving 15 bases between. The DNA of the CDR3 is TGTGCCAGCAGAACGGCGCCACTCTCCTATGGCTACACCTTC. It translates to CASRTAPLSYGYTF.

This clone was observed a handful of times. The chain links TRBV30 to TRBJ1-1, with 7 bases matching TRBD1. Germline V gene data show CDR1 as GTSNPN and CDR2 as SVGIG (reference sequence). The CDR3 length is 14 residues. V dropped 3 bases and J dropped 6; count of bases not matched to a gene: 10. CDR3 in amino acids: CAWSTGVRGPEAFF. CDR3 nucleotide sequence: TGTGCCTGGAGCACAGGGGTTCGGGGCCCTGAAGCTTTCTTT.

The chain combines TRBV6-1 with TRBJ2-2; unclear D gene. This CDR3 region has 12 residues. The V gene's germline CDR1 is MNHNS and CDR2 SASEGT. The ends were cut back, 6 bases at V and 7 bases at J, with 9 bases in the middle. Here the CDR3 DNA reads TGTGCCAGCAGGCTAGTCGACGGGGAGCTGTTTTTT. Amino acids: CASRLVDGELFF.

The chain combines TRBV21-1 with TRBJ2-1; whether TRBD1, the table's D call, matches the DNA was not checked. TRBV21-1 is a known pseudogene. This CDR3 is built from 12 residues. Here the CDR3 reads CARTVPLNEQFF. The DNA for the CDR3 is TGTGCCAGGACAGTACCCCTCAATGAGCAGTTCTTC.

The table lists this clone with a count of one. The J gene is TRBJ2-3, the V gene TRBV9; the D gene is possibly TRBD2 (5 bases). This CDR3 spans 15 amino acids. Germline lookup yields CDR1 SGDLS and CDR2 YYNGEE. Trimming removed 3 bases at V and 0 bases at J, with 11 bases between. CDR3: CASSAAGGSTDTQYF. CDR3 bases: TGTGCCAGCAGCGCCGCTGGCGGGAGCACAGATACGCAGTATTTT. The full variable domain, in which reference TRBV9 and TRBJ2-3 provide the parts outside the CDR3, is DSGVTQTPKHLITATGQRVTLRCSPRSGDLSVYWYQQSLDQGLQFLIQYYNGEERAKGNILERFSAQQFPDLHSELNLSSLELGDSALYFCASSAAGGSTDTQYFGPGTRLTVL.

V gene TRBV29-1 combines with J gene TRBJ1-1; no clear D gene. The CDR3 extends over 13 amino acids. Germline lookup yields CDR1 SQVTM and CDR2 ANQGSEA. Trimming removed 4 bases from V and 0 bases from J, with 9 bases in between. CDR3 protein: CSVVVQMNTEAFF. DNA for the CDR3: TGCAGCGTTGTGGTACAGATGAACACTGAAGCTTTCTTT. The entire variable domain, with the rest obtained from reference TRBV29-1 and TRBJ1-1, is as follows: SAVISQKPSRDICQRGTSLTIQCQVDSQVTMMFWYRQQPGQSLTLIATANQGSEATYESGFVIDKFPISRPNLTFSTLTVSNMSPEDSSIYLCSVVVQMNTEAFFGQGTRLTVV.

The chain recombines TRBV10-3 with TRBJ2-7; TRBD2 is a possible D gene (5 bases). The CDR3 runs 11 residues. Trimming shortened V by 8 bases and J by 9 bases, and 14 bases separated the two germline ends. Germline V gene sequence: CDR1 ENHRY, CDR2 SYGVKD. This CDR3 reads CAIGNSGRQYF. The CDR3 DNA follows: TGTGCCATCGGGAACTCGGGAAGGCAGTACTTC.

This clone was counted a single time. In the same sample, other DNA sequences code for this CDR3. This chain connects TRBV19 to TRBJ1-2; the D is unclear. V lost 3 bases and J 3 bases, leaving 8 bases between the germline ends. From germline, CDR1 is LNHDA and CDR2 SQIVND (reference sequence). The CDR3 runs to 13 residues. CDR3 DNA: TGTGCCAGTAGTATCGCCAGCTACTATGGCTACACCTTC. Amino acid sequence: CASSIASYYGYTF.

This chain links TRBV9 with TRBJ2-1; a weak D match, TRBD1 (5 bases). This CDR3 contains 16 residues. The germline V gene has CDR1 SGDLS and CDR2 YYNGEE. V lost 0 bases and J 0 bases, leaving 10 bases between the germline ends. The CDR3 nucleotides are TGTGCCAGCAGCGTAGCAGGGCATAGCTCCTACAATGAGCAGTTCTTC. Protein product: CASSVAGHSSYNEQFF.